Listed below are T cell receptor beta chains from one sample, sequenced in a study of human T cells and chemical hapten exposure. One entry per CDR3 protein results from TCRdb running MiXCR on the RACE reads. The sample holds approximately 90,000 distinct CDR3 sequences, over 8% seen once. Sequencing input: whole blood. These TCRs come from a female donor in good health. Some clones in this sample may be carry-over from other donors' samples. CDR3s include the opening cysteine and the closing phenylalanine or tryptophan.

len,v_gene,CDR3aa
16,TRBV19,CASSLLLGGGGEKLFF
12,TRBV10-3,CAISENGPLQFF
13,TRBV29-1,CSVVTSGSYEQYF
16,TRBV11-2,CASSFIRDRVYEKLFF
13,TRBV7-9,CASERQGPFEQYF
15,TRBV7-6,CASSPIPGTGSPLHF
13,TRBV21-1,CASSETGSYEQYF
16,TRBV5-4,CASNIYRDRVRDTQYF
14,TRBV27,CASSMTGGGSPLHF
15,TRBV28,CASSSYSGLPDTQYF
14,TRBV5-1,CASSWDGSNQPQHF
12,TRBV29-1,CSVDTQGNEQYF
16,TRBV28,CASGGTDSYSNQPQHF
15,TRBV12-3/TRBV12-4,CASSPGFTVNTEAFF
18,TRBV28,CASSPRPSKGQGNTEAFF
13,TRBV7-7,CASSLGRSYEQYF
14,TRBV6-2/TRBV6-3,CASRQGVGDYEQYF
12,TRBV6-2/TRBV6-3,CASSYSLNEQFF
15,TRBV5-1,CASSFSGSDTDTQYF
12,TRBV28,CASSLWWGEQYF
14,TRBV28,CASRAGADEDTQYF
11,TRBV29-1,CSVVQVYGYTF
16,TRBV20-1,CSATVAGGPKCLEQYF
13,TRBV12-3/TRBV12-4,CASSFRQGNEQFF
15,TRBV7-2,CASSLGPISGNTIYF
15,TRBV12-3/TRBV12-4,CASSVLAYSYNEQFF
15,TRBV7-3,CASSLRGGATETQYF
17,TRBV29-1,CSVEDPRAGEIGETQYF
15,TRBV2,CASSLDRGQIYGYTF
14,TRBV20-1,CSATAPSSTDTQYF
14,TRBV12-3/TRBV12-4,CASSQHPSRSEQYF
13,TRBV14,CASSQGRYNEQFF
18,TRBV5-1,CASSPGLAGGSSYNEQFF
16,TRBV28,CASSFRGAQRNQPQHF
13,TRBV12-3/TRBV12-4,CASSPDINYGYTF
13,TRBV7-2,CASSFYRDTEAFF
14,TRBV2,CASSELGGPRGYTF
15,TRBV5-1,CASRQGTGVSYEQYF
10,TRBV29-1,CSVEAGVHTF
14,TRBV5-1,CASSLSAGQETQYF
14,TRBV5-6,CASSEDRAQETQYF
13,TRBV28,CASRTGLTHEQYF
13,TRBV20-1,CSATEVAGVEQFF